A selection of T cell receptor beta chains follows, all from one sample in a study of blood T cell repertoires in COVID-19. Repertoires were generated with immunoSEQ multiplex PCR, while TCRdb's copy carries only in-frame clones and drops some. The table has 80,000 to 95,000 clones, over 70% seen once. Specimen: peripheral blood. The origin of the receptors is a woman of 80 years or more with active or convalescent COVID-19. Each CDR3 is given with its conserved first and last residue. The order of the fields is D gene, clone size, J gene, V gene, CDR3 protein, CDR3 DNA. A D gene is named only where the DNA matches it firmly. Size tells how often a clone was seen (once, few, many) or the class of an expanded clone, and some rows leave it out.

NA,NA,TRBJ1-1,TRBV11-2,CASSLAGQTAFF,TGTGCCAGCAGCTTGGCCGGACAGACAGCTTTCTTT
NA,NA,TRBJ1-4,TRBV9,CASSVGGPNEKLFF,TGTGCCAGCAGCGTAGGAGGGCCGAATGAAAAACTGTTTTTT
NA,NA,TRBJ1-2,TRBV9,CASSTPELPAF,TGTGCCAGCAGCACCCCAGAATTGCCTGCTTTC
TRBD1,NA,TRBJ1-1,TRBV19,CASSAQTGATEAFF,TGTGCCAGTAGTGCCCAGACAGGGGCCACTGAAGCTTTCTTT
TRBD1,NA,TRBJ1-2,TRBV6-5,CASKGQGVNGYTF,TGTGCCAGCAAGGGACAGGGGGTGAATGGCTACACCTTC
NA,NA,TRBJ1-1,TRBV11-2,CASSLDRLHEAFF,TGTGCCAGCAGCCTAGACAGGCTCCATGAAGCTTTCTTT
NA,NA,TRBJ1-1,TRBV28,CASSGTAITNTEAFF,TGTGCCAGCAGCGGTACAGCCATTACGAACACTGAAGCTTTCTTT
NA,NA,TRBJ2-5,TRBV27,CASSLGGARKTQYF,TGTGCCAGCAGTCTCGGGGGAGCGAGAAAGACCCAGTACTTC
TRBD2,NA,TRBJ2-1,TRBV7-8,CASSLAAGAYNEQFF,TGTGCCAGCAGCTTAGCGGCGGGGGCCTACAATGAGCAGTTCTTC
NA,once,TRBJ1-1,TRBV18,CASSTLGQNTEAFF,TGTGCCAGCTCGACGCTGGGACAGAACACTGAAGCTTTCTTT
TRBD2,NA,TRBJ2-3,TRBV7-2,CASSRVGLAGGPEDTQYF,TGTGCCAGCAGCCGGGTTGGACTGGCGGGGGGGCCTGAAGATACGCAGTATTTT
NA,few,TRBJ1-1,TRBV9,CASSVGGYTEAFF,TGTGCCAGCAGCGTGGGGGGGTACACTGAAGCTTTCTTT
NA,NA,TRBJ1-5,TRBV7-2,CASSLVMTDQPQHF,TGTGCCAGCAGCTTAGTGATGACTGATCAGCCCCAGCATTTT
NA,NA,TRBJ1-1,TRBV7-9,CASSLRGQPSGAFF,TGTGCCAGCAGCTTAAGGGGACAACCTTCGGGAGCTTTCTTT
NA,NA,TRBJ1-1,TRBV29-1,CSVEEGGGTEAFF,TGCAGCGTTGAAGAAGGGGGAGGGACTGAAGCTTTCTTT
NA,NA,TRBJ1-2,TRBV9,CASQDRFNYGYTF,TGTGCCTCACAAGACAGGTTTAACTATGGCTACACCTTC
NA,NA,TRBJ2-3,TRBV7-2,CASSQSDTQYF,TGTGCCAGCAGCCAATCAGATACGCAGTATTTT